A selection of T cell receptor beta chains follows, all from one sample in a study of blood T cells in healthy people across ages. TCRdb passed the 5' RACE reads through MiXCR, listing each CDR3 protein once. Among fewer than 900,000 distinct CDR3 sequences listed, around 40% were seen once. The sequenced material came from blood. These receptors came from an older woman in good health. CDR3s include the opening cysteine and the closing phenylalanine or tryptophan. D genes are given only for firm matches. Some rows have no size entry. The others give once, few or many, or a class for an expanded clone.

J gene: TRBJ1-2
V gene: TRBV6-1
D gene: TRBD1
clone size: NA
CDR3 DNA: TGTGCCAGCAATCCCGGGACAGGATCACGGAGCTACACCTTC
CDR3 protein: CASNPGTGSRSYTF

J gene: TRBJ2-1
V gene: TRBV11-2
D gene: TRBD2
clone size: once
CDR3 DNA: TGTGCCAGCAGCACCTATAGCGGGTCCTACAATGAGCAGTTCTTC
CDR3 protein: CASSTYSGSYNEQFF

J gene: TRBJ2-1
V gene: TRBV12-3/TRBV12-4
D gene: TRBD2
clone size: NA
CDR3 DNA: TGTGCCAGCAGTTTACCACTAGCGGGGGTCGGGTTCTTC
CDR3 protein: CASSLPLAGVGFF

J gene: TRBJ2-1
V gene: TRBV20-1
D gene: NA
clone size: NA
CDR3 DNA: TGCAGTGCTAGAGATGGGGCGGGGACCTACAATGAGCAGTTCTTC
CDR3 protein: CSARDGAGTYNEQFF

J gene: TRBJ2-1
V gene: TRBV3-1
D gene: NA
clone size: NA
CDR3 DNA: TGTGCCAGCAGCCACCTCTCTACCCCAGGGGATGAGCAGTTCTTC
CDR3 protein: CASSHLSTPGDEQFF

J gene: TRBJ2-5
V gene: TRBV3-1
D gene: TRBD2
clone size: NA
CDR3 DNA: TGTGCCAGCAGCCAATGGACTAGCACCGAGACCCAGTACTTC
CDR3 protein: CASSQWTSTETQYF

J gene: TRBJ2-5
V gene: TRBV5-1
D gene: NA
clone size: NA
CDR3 DNA: TGCGCCAGCAGCGGCGGGGAATCCGAGACCCGGTACTTC
CDR3 protein: CASSGGESETRYF

J gene: TRBJ2-1
V gene: TRBV6-5
D gene: TRBD2
clone size: NA
CDR3 DNA: TGTGCCAGCAGTTTGTCAAGCGGGGGGCGATTAGAGAGCTCCTACAATGAGCAGTTCTTC
CDR3 protein: CASSLSSGGRLESSYNEQFF

J gene: TRBJ2-5
V gene: TRBV7-3
D gene: TRBD1
clone size: NA
CDR3 DNA: TGTGCCAGCAGCCTCTCGACAGGGCTAAATGAGCAGTACTTC
CDR3 protein: CASSLSTGLNEQYF

J gene: TRBJ1-6
V gene: TRBV27
D gene: NA
clone size: few
CDR3 DNA: TGTGCCAGCGGAAGAGCGGAGGGCTCACCCCTCCACTTT
CDR3 protein: CASGRAEGSPLHF

J gene: TRBJ2-5
V gene: TRBV10-3
D gene: TRBD2
clone size: NA
CDR3 DNA: TGTGCCATCAGTAATCAACAAGCGGGGGGGCTGGAGACCCAGTACTTC
CDR3 protein: CAISNQQAGGLETQYF

J gene: TRBJ2-1
V gene: TRBV12-3/TRBV12-4
D gene: TRBD2
clone size: few
CDR3 DNA: TGTGCCAGCGTAGGGGCGGGGGGGCCGTATGAGCAGTTCTTC
CDR3 protein: CASVGAGGPYEQFF

J gene: TRBJ2-7
V gene: TRBV7-2
D gene: NA
clone size: NA
CDR3 DNA: TGTGCCAGCAGCCCTGGGGGGATCGCCTACGAGCAGTACTTC
CDR3 protein: CASSPGGIAYEQYF

J gene: TRBJ2-1
V gene: TRBV20-1
D gene: NA
clone size: NA
CDR3 DNA: TGCAGTGCTAGAGATCGTTTAGGAACTAATGGGCAGTTCTTC
CDR3 protein: CSARDRLGTNGQFF

J gene: TRBJ1-1
V gene: TRBV5-1
D gene: TRBD1
clone size: few
CDR3 DNA: TGCGCCAGCAGCTACGCCGGGACAGATGAAGCTTTCTTT
CDR3 protein: CASSYAGTDEAFF

J gene: TRBJ2-1
V gene: TRBV7-9
D gene: TRBD2
clone size: NA
CDR3 DNA: TGTGCCAGCAGCTTCCCTAGCGGGGGGGCTGGGAATGAGCAGTTCTTC
CDR3 protein: CASSFPSGGAGNEQFF

J gene: TRBJ2-2
V gene: TRBV12-3/TRBV12-4
D gene: NA
clone size: NA
CDR3 DNA: TGTGCCAGCAGTCCCCTTCAGGCGAACACCGGGGAGCTGTTTTTT
CDR3 protein: CASSPLQANTGELFF